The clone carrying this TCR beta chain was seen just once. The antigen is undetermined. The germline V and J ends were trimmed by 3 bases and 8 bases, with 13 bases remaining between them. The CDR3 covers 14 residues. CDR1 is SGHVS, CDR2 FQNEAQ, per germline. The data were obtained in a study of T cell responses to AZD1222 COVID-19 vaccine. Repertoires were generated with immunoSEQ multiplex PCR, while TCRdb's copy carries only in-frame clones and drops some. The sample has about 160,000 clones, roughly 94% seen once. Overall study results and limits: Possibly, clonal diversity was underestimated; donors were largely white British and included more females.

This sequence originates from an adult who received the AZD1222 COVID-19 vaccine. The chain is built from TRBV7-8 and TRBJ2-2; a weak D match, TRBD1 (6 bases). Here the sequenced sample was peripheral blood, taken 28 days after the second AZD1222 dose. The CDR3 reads CASSLVQGVGELFF. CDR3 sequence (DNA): TGTGCCAGCAGCTTGGTACAGGGTGTTGGGGAGCTGTTTTTT. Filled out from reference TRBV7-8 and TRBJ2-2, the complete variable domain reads GAGVSQSPRYKVAKRGQDVALRCDPISGHVSLFWYQQALGQGPEFLTYFQNEAQLDKSGLPSDRFFAERPEGSVSTLKIQRTQQEDSAVYLCASSLVQGVGELFFGEGSRLTVL.